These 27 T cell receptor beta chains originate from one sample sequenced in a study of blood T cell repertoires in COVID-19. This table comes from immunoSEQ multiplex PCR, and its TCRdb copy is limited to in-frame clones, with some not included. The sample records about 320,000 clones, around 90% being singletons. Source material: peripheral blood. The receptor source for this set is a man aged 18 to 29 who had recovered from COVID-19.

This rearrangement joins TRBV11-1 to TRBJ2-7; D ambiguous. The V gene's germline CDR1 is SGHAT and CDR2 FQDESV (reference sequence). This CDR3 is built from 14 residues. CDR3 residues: CVPRPTEDTYEQYF. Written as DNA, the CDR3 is TGTGTCCCCCGACCTACAGAAGACACCTACGAGCAGTACTTC.

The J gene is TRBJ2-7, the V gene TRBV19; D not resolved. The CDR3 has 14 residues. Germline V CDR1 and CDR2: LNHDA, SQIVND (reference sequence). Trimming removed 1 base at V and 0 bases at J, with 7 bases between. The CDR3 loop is CASSIASSSYEQYF. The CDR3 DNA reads TGTGCCAGTAGTATAGCTTCGAGCTCCTACGAGCAGTACTTC.

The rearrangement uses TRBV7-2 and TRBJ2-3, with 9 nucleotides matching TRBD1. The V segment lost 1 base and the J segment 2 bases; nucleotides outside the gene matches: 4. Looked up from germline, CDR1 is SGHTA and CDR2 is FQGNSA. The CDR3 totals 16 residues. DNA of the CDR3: TGTGCCAGCAGCTTAGGGGACAGGGTAGTCACAGATACGCAGTATTTT. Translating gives CASSLGDRVVTDTQYF.

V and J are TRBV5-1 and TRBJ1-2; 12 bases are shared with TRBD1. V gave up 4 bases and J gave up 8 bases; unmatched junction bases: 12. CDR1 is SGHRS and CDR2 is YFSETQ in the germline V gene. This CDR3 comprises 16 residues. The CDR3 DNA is TGCGCCAGCAGCCCCAACCCAGGGACAGGGGGCGGCGGCTACACCTTC. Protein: CASSPNPGTGGGGYTF.

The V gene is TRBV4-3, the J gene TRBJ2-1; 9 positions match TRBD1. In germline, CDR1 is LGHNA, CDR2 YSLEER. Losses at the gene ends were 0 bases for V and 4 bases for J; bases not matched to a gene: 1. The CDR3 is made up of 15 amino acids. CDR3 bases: TGCGCCAGCAGCCAAGAAGGGACAGGGTACAATGAGCAGTTCTTC. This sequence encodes CASSQEGTGYNEQFF.

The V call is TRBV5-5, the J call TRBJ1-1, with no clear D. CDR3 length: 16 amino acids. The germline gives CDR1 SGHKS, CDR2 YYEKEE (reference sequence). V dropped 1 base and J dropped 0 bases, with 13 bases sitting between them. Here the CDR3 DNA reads TGTGCCAGCAGCTTGACTCCTAGTCCTCTGAACACTGAAGCTTTCTTT. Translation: CASSLTPSPLNTEAFF.

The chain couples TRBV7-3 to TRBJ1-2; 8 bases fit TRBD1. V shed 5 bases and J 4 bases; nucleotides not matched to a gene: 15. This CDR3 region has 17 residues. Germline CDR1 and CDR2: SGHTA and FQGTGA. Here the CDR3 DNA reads TGTGCCAGCAGCCCGTTAGGGGGAGGACAGGGAGCCTATGGCTACACCTTC. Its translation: CASSPLGGGQGAYGYTF.

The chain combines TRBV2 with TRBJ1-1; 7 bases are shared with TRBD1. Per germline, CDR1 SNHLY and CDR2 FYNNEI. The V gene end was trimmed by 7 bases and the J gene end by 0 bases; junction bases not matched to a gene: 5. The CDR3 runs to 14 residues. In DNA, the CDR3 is TGTGCCAGCACCCCGCAGGGGGTGAACACTGAAGCTTTCTTT. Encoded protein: CASTPQGVNTEAFF.

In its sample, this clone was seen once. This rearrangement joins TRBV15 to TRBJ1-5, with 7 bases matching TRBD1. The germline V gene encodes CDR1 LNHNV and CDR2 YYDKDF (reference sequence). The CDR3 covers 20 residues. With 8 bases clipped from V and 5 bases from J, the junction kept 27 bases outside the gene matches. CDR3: CATQPARSVPVQGIYQPQHF. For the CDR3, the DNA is TGTGCCACCCAGCCCGCGAGATCAGTGCCTGTACAGGGGATCTATCAGCCCCAGCATTTT.

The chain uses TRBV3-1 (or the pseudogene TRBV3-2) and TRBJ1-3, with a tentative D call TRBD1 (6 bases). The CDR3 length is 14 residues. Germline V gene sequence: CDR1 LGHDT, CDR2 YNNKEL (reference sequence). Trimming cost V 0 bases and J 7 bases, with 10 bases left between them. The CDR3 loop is CASSQEGGENTIYF. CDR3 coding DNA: TGTGCCAGCAGCCAAGAAGGGGGGGAGAACACCATATATTTT.

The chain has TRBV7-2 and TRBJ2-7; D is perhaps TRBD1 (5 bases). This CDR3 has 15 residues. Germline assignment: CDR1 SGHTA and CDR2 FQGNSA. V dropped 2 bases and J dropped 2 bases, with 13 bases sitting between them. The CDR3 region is CASSLSGRAPYEQYF. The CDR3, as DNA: TGTGCCAGCAGCTTAAGTGGCAGGGCTCCCTACGAGCAGTACTTC.

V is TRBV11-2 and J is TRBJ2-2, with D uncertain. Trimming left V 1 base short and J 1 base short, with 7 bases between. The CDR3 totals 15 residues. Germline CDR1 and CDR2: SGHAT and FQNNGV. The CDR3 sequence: CASSLAPVNTGELFF. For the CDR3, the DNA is TGTGCCAGCAGCTTAGCCCCAGTGAACACCGGGGAGCTGTTTTTT.

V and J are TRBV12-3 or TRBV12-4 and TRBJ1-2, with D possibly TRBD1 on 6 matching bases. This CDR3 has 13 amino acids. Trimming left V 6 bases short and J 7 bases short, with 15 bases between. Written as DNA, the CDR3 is TGTGCCAGCAGCTCAACAGGGAATTCTGGCTACACCTTC. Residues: CASSSTGNSGYTF.

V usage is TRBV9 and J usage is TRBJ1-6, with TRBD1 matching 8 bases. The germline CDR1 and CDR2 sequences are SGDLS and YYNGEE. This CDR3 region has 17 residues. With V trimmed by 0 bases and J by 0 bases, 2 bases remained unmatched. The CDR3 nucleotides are TGTGCCAGCAGCGTAGGACAGGGGAGCTCCTATAATTCACCCCTCCACTTT. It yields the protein CASSVGQGSSYNSPLHF.

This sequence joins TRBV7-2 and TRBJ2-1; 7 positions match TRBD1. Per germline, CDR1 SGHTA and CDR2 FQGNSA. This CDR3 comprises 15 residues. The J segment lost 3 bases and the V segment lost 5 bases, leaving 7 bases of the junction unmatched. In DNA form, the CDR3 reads TGTGCCAGCAGCCTGACAGGGAAAGGCTACAATGAGCAGTTCTTC. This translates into CASSLTGKGYNEQFF.

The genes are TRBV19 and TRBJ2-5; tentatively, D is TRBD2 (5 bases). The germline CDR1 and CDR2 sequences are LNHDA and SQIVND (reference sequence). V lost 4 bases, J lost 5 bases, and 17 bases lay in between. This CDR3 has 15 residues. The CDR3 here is CASSRSRAHWETQYF. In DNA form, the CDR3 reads TGTGCCAGTAGTAGATCGCGGGCTCATTGGGAGACCCAGTACTTC.

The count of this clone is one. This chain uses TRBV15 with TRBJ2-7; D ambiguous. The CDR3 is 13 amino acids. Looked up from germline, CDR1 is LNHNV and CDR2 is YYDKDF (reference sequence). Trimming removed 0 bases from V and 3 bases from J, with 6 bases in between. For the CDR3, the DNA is TGTGCCACCAGCAGAGATTCCCTCTACGAGCAGTACTTC. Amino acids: CATSRDSLYEQYF.

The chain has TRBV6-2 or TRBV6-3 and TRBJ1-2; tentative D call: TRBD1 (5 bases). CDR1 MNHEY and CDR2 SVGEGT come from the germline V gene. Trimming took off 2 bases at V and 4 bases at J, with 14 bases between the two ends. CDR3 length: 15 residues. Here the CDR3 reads CASSYGVQGGYGYTF. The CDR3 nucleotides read TGTGCCAGCAGTTACGGAGTCCAGGGCGGCTATGGCTACACCTTC.

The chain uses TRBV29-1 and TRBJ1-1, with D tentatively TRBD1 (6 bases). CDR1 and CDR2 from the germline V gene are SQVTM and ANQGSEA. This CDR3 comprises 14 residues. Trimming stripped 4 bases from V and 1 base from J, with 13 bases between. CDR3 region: CSVALGHQNTEAFF. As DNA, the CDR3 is TGCAGCGTTGCGTTGGGACACCAGAACACTGAAGCTTTCTTT.

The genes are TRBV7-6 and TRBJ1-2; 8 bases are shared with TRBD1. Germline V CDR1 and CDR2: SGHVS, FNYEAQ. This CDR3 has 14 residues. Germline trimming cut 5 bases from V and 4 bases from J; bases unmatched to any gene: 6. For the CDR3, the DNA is TGTGCCAGCAGCCCCGGACAGGGCGCCTATGGCTACACCTTC. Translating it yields CASSPGQGAYGYTF.

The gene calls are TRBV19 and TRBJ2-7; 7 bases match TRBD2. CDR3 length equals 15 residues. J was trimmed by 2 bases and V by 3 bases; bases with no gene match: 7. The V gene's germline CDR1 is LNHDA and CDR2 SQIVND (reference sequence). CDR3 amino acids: CASSISASGAYEQYF. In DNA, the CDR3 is TGTGCCAGTAGTATTTCGGCTAGCGGCGCCTACGAGCAGTACTTC.

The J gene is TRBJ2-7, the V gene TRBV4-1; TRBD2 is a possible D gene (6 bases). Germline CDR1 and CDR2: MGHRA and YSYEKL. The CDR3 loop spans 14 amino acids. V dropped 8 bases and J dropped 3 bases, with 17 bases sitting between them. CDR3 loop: CASPNSGGDYEQYF. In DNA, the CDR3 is TGCGCCAGCCCTAATAGCGGAGGGGACTACGAGCAGTACTTC.

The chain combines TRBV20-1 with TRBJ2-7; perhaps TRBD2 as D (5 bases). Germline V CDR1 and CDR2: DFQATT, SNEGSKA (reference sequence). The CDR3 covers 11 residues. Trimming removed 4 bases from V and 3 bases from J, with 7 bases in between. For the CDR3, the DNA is TGCAGTGCTATCCGGGGCTACGAGCAGTACTTC. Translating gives CSAIRGYEQYF.

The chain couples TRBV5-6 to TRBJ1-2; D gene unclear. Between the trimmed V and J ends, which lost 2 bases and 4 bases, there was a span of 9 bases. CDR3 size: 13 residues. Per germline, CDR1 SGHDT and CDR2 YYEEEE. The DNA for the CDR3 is TGTGCCAGCAGCTTTGGGGAGGGCTATGGCTACACCTTC. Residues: CASSFGEGYGYTF.

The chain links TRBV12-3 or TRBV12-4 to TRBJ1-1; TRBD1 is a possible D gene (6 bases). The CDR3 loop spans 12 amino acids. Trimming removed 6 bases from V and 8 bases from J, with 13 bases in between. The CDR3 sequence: CASRRPGTEAFF. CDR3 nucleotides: TGTGCCAGCAGGCGTCCCGGGACAGAAGCTTTCTTT.

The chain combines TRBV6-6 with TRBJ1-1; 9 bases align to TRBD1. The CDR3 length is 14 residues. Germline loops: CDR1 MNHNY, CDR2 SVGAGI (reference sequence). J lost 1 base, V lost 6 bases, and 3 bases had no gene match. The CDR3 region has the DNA TGTGCCAGCAGACAGGGGGCGAGGAACACTGAAGCTTTCTTT. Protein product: CASRQGARNTEAFF.

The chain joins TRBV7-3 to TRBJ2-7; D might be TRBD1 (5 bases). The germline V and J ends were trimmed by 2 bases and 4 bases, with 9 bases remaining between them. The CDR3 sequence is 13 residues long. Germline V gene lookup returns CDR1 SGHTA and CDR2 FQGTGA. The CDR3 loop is CASSLGRGYEQYF. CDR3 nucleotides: TGTGCCAGCAGCTTAGGAAGGGGTTACGAGCAGTACTTC.